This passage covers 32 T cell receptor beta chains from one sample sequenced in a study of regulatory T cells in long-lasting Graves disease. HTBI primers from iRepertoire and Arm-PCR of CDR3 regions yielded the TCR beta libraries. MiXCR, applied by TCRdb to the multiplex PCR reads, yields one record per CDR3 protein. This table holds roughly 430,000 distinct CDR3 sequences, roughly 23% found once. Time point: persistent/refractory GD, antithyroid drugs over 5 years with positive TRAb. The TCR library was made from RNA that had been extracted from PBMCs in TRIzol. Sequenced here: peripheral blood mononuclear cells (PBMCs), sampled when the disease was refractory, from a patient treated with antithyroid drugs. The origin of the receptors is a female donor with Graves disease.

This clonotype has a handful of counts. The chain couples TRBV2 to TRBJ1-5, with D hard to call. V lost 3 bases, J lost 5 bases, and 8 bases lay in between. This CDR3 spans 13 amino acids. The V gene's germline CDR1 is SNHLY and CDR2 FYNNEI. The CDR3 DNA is TGTGCCAGCAGTGAGAGAGGGCATCAGCCCCAGCATTTT. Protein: CASSERGHQPQHF. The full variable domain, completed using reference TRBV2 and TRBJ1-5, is EPEVTQTPSHQVTQMGQEVILRCVPISNHLYFYWYRQILGQKVEFLVSFYNNEISEKSEIFDDQFSVERPDGSNFTLKIRSTKLEDSAMYFCASSERGHQPQHFGDGTRLSIL.

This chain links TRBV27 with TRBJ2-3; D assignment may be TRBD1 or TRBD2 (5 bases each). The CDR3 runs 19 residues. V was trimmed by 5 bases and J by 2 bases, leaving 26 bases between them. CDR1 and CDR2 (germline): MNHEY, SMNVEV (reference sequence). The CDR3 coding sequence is TGTGCCAGCAGTCCCCTAGGGGACCTAGGACCTACCGACACAGATACGCAGTATTTT. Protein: CASSPLGDLGPTDTDTQYF.

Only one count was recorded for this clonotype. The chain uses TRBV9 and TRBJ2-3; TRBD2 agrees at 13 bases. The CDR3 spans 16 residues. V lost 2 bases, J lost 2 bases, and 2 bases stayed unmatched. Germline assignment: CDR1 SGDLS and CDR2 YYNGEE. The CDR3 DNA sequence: TGTGCCAGCAGCGTCACTAGCGGGGGGGACACAGATACGCAGTATTTT. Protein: CASSVTSGGDTDTQYF.

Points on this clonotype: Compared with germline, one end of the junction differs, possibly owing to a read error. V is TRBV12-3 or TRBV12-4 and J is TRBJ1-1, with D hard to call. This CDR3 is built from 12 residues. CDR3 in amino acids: CACSSLAGEAFF. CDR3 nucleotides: TGTGCCTGCAGTTCTTTAGCTGGGGAAGCTTTCTTT.

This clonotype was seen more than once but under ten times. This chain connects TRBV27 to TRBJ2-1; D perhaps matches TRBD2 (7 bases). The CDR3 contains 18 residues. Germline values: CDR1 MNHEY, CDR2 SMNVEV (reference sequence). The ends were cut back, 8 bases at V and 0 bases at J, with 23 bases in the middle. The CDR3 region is CASRGGGQRISSYNEQFF. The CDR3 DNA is TGTGCCAGCCGAGGCGGGGGACAACGGATAAGCTCCTACAATGAGCAGTTCTTC.

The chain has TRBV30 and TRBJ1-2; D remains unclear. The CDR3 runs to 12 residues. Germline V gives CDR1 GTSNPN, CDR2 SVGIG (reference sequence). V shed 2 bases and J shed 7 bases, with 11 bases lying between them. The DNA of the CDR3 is TGTGCCTGGAGTATCAGATACTCTGGCTACACCTTC. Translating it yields CAWSIRYSGYTF.

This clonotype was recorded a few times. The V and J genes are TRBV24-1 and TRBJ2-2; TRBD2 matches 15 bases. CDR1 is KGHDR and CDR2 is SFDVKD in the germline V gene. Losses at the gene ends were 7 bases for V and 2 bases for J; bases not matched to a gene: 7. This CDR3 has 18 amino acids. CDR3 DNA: TGTGCCACCAGCGGACTAGCGGGAGGGATCCTCAACACCGGGGAGCTGTTTTTT. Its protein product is CATSGLAGGILNTGELFF.

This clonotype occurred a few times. The CDR3 nucleotides read TGTGCCAGCAGTCACCAGACAGGGGGTACGAACACCGGGGAGCTGTTTTTT. Amino acid sequence: CASSHQTGGTNTGELFF. The gene calls are TRBV28 and TRBJ2-2; 9 bases fit TRBD1. The CDR3 runs to 17 residues. Germline CDR1 and CDR2: MDHEN and SYDVKM. V dropped 5 bases and J dropped 0; count of bases not matched to a gene: 7.

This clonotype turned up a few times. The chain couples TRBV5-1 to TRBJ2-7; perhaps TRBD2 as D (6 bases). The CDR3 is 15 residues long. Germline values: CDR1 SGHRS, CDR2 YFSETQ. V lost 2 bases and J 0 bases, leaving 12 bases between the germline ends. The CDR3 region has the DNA TGCGCCAGCAGCTTCAGTGCGGGAAGCTCCTACGAGCAGTACTTC. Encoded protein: CASSFSAGSSYEQYF.

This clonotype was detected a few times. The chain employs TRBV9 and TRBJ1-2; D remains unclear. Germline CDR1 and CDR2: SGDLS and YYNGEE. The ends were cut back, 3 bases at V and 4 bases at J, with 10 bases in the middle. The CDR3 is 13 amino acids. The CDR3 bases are TGTGCCAGCAGCGGCAGACATGCCTATGGCTACACCTTC. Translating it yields CASSGRHAYGYTF.

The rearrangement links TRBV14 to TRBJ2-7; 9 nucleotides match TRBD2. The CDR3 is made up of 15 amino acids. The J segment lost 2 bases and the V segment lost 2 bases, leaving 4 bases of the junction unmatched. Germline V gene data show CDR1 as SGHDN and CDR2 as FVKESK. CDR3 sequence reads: CASSQLAGSPYEQYF. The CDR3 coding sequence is TGTGCCAGCAGCCAACTAGCGGGATCTCCCTACGAGCAGTACTTC.

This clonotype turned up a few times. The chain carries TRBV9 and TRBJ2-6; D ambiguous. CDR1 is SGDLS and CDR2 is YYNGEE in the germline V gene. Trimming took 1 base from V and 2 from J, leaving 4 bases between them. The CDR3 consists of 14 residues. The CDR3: CASSVSPGANVLTF. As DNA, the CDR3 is TGTGCCAGCAGCGTATCCCCTGGGGCCAACGTCCTGACTTTC.

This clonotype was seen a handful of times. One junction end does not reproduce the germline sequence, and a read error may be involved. The CDR3 region is CSASRGGNQPQHF. DNA of the CDR3: TGCAGTGCTAGTAGGGGGGGCAACCAGCCCCAGCATTTT. This chain links TRBV20-1 with TRBJ1-5, with TRBD1 as a possible D gene (6 bases). CDR3 length equals 13 residues. From germline, CDR1 is DFQATT and CDR2 SNEGSKA (reference sequence).

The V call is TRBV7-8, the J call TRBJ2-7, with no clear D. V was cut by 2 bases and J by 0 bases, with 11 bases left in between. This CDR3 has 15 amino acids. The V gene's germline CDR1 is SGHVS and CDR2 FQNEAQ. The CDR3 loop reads CASSLKQPSSYEQYF. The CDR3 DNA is TGTGCCAGCAGCTTAAAACAGCCGAGCTCCTACGAGCAGTACTTC.

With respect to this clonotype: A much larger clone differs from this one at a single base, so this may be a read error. DNA of the CDR3: TGTGCCAGCAGTGAAAGAGTTTTCAGGCTAGGAGTTAATGAAAGACTGTTTTTT. Translation: CASSERVFRLGVNERLFF. The genes are TRBV25-1 and TRBJ1-4; D unresolved. Per the germline V gene, CDR1 is MGHDK and CDR2 is SYGVNS. The length of the CDR3 is 18 residues. Drawing the rest from reference TRBV25-1 and TRBJ1-4, the complete variable domain is EADIYQTPRYLVIGTGKKITLECSQTMGHDKMYWYQQDPGMELHLIHYSYGVNSTEKGDLSSESTVSRIRTEHFPLTLESARPSHTSQYLCASSERVFRLGVNERLFFGSGTQLSVL.

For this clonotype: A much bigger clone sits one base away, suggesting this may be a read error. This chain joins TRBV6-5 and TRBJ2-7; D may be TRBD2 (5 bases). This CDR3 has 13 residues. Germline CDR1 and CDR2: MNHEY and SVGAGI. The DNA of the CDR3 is TGTGCCAGCAGTTACTCATGGGGAGATGAGCAGCACTTC. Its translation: CASSYSWGDEQHF.

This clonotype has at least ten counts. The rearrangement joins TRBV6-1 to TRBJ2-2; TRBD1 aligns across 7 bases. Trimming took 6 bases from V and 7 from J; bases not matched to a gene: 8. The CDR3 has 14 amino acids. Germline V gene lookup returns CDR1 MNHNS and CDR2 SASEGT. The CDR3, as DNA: TGTGCCAGCAGAGAAACAGGGGTTAACGGGGAGCTGTTTTTT. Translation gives CASRETGVNGELFF.

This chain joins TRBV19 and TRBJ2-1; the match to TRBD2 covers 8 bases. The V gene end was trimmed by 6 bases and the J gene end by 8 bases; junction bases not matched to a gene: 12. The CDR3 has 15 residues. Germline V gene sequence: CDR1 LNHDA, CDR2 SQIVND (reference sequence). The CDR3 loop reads CASSPLAGGVHEQFF. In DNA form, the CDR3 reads TGTGCCAGTAGCCCACTGGCGGGAGGAGTCCATGAGCAGTTCTTC.

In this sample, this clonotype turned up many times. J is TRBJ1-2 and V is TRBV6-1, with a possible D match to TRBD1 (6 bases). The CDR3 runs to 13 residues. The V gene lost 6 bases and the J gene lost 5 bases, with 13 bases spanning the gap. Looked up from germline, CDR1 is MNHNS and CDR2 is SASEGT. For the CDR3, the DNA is TGTGCCAGCAGCCCGGGACATATTTATGGCTACACCTTC. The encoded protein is CASSPGHIYGYTF.

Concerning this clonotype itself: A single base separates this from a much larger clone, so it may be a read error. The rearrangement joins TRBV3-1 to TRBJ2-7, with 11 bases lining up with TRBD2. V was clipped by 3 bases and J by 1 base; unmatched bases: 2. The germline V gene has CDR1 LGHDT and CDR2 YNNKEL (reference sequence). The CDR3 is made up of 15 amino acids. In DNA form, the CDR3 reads TGTGCCAGCAGCCAGGGACTAGCGGAATCCTACGAGCAGTACTTC. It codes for CASSQGLAESYEQYF.

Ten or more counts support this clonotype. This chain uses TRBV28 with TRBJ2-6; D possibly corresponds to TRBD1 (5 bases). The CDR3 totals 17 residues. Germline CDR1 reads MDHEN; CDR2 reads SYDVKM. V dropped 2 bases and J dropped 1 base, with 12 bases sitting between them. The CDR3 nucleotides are TGTGCCAGCAGTTTAGAACAGGCATCTTCTGGGGCCAACGTCCTGACTTTC. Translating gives CASSLEQASSGANVLTF.

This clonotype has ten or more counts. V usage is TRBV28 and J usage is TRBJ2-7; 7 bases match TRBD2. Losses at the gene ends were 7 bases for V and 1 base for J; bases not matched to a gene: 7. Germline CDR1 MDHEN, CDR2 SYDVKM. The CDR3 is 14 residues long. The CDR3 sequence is CASKSPGGSYEQYF. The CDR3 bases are TGTGCCAGCAAGTCCCCCGGGGGGTCCTACGAGCAGTACTTC.

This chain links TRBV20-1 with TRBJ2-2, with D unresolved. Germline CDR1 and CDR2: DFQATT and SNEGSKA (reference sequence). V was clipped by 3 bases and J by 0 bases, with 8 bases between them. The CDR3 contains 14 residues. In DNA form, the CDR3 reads TGCAGTGCTAGTGTTTCTACGAACACCGGGGAGCTGTTTTTT. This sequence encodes CSASVSTNTGELFF.

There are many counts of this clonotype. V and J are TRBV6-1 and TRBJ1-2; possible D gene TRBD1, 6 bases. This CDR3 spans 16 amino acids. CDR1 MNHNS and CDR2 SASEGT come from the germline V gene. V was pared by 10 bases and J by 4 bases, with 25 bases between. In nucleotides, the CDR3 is TGTGCCACCCAGGAGGGGGGACACAATAACGGCTATGGCTACACCTTC. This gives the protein CATQEGGHNNGYGYTF.

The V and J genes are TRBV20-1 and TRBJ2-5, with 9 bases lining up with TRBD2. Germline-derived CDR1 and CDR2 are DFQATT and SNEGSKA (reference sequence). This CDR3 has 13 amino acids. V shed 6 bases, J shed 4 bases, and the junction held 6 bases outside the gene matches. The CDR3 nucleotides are TGCAGTGCCTGGCGGGGGGGGTCAGAGACCCAGTACTTC. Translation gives CSAWRGGSETQYF.

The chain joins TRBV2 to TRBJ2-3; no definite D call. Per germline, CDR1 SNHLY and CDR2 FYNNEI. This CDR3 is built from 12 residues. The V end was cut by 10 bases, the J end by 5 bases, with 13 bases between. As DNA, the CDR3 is TGTGCCACCACAATTGGTCGAGATACGCAGTATTTT. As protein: CATTIGRDTQYF. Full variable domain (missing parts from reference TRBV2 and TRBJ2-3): EPEVTQTPSHQVTQMGQEVILRCVPISNHLYFYWYRQILGQKVEFLVSFYNNEISEKSEIFDDQFSVERPDGSNFTLKIRSTKLEDSAMYFCATTIGRDTQYFGPGTRLTVL.

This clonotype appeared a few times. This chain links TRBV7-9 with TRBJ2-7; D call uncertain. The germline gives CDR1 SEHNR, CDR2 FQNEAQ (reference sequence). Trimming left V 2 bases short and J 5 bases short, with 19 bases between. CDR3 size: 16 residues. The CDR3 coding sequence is TGTGCCAGCAGCTTAAGGAGCAGAATTGCTGTCCACGAGCAGTACTTC. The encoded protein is CASSLRSRIAVHEQYF.

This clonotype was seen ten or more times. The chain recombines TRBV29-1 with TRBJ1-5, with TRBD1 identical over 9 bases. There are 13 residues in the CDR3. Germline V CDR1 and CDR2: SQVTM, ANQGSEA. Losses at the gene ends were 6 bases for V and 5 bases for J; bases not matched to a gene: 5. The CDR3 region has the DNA TGCAGCGTCCGGGACAGGGCAGATCAGCCCCAGCATTTT. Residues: CSVRDRADQPQHF.

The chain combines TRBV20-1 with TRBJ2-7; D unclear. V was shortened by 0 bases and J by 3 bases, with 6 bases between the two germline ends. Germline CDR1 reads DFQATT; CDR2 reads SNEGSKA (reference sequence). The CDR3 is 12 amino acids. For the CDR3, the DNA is TGCAGTGCTAGAGATGAGGTCTACGAGCAGTACTTC. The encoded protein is CSARDEVYEQYF.

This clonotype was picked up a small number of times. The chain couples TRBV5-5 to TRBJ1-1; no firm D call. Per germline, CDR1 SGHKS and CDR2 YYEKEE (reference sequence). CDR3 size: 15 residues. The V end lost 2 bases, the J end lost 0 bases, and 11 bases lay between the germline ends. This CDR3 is CASSFALNMNTEAFF. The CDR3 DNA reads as TGTGCCAGCAGCTTTGCCTTGAATATGAACACTGAAGCTTTCTTT.

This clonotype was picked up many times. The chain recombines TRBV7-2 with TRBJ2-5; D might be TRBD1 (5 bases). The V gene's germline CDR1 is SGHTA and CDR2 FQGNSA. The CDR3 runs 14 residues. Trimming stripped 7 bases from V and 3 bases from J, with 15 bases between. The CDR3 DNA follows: TGTGCCAGCACCCCTGCGTTAGGGGAAGAGACCCAGTACTTC. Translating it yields CASTPALGEETQYF.

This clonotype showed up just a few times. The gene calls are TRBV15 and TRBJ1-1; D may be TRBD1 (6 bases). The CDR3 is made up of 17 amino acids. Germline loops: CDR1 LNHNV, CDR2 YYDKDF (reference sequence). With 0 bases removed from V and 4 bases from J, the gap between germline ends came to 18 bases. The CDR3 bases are TGTGCCACCAGCAGAGATGTTCGGGTATCAGGGGTCACTGAAGCTTTCTTT. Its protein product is CATSRDVRVSGVTEAFF.